The 5 T cell receptor beta chains below come from one sample, sequenced in a study of blood T cell repertoires in COVID-19. TCRdb's copy holds only in-frame clones and misses some; the assay was immunoSEQ multiplex PCR. The sample lists roughly 380,000 clones; roughly nine tenths were seen once. Sequencing was carried out using peripheral blood. Receptors were obtained from a woman aged 55-70 years with COVID-19, enrolled during active disease.

This rearrangement joins TRBV7-9 to TRBJ2-2, with 9 nucleotides matching TRBD1. CDR1 is SEHNR and CDR2 is FQNEAQ in the germline V gene (reference sequence). There are 15 residues in the CDR3. V lost 5 bases to trimming and J lost 6 bases; unmatched junction nucleotides: 7. This CDR3 reads CASSVDRGGSGELFF. The CDR3 coding sequence is TGTGCCAGCAGCGTGGACAGGGGAGGCTCCGGGGAGCTGTTTTTT.

This clone has just one count. This chain joins TRBV6-5 and TRBJ2-7; 7 positions agree with TRBD1. V lost 6 bases, J lost 2 bases, and 4 bases stayed unmatched. The CDR3 consists of 13 residues. The germline V gene has CDR1 MNHEY and CDR2 SVGAGI. The CDR3 coding sequence is TGTGCCAGCAGGAGGGGGCGGACCTACGAGCAGTACTTC. The encoded protein is CASRRGRTYEQYF.

CDR3 residues: CASSPGQGKTGNTIYF. CDR3 coding DNA: TGCGCCAGCAGCCCCGGACAGGGGAAGACTGGAAACACCATATATTTT. The V and J genes are TRBV5-1 and TRBJ1-3; 9 bases map to TRBD1. The V gene's germline CDR1 is SGHRS and CDR2 YFSETQ. J lost 2 bases, V lost 4 bases, and 7 bases had no gene match. The CDR3 is made up of 16 amino acids.

V usage is TRBV2 and J usage is TRBJ1-1, with unresolved D. Deletions cut 2 bases from V and 0 bases from J, with 16 bases between. The CDR3 extends over 17 amino acids. The germline V gene has CDR1 SNHLY and CDR2 FYNNEI. CDR3 nucleotides: TGTGCCAGCAGTGAAAATCGGCAGGCGCCTATGAACACTGAAGCTTTCTTT. Its protein is CASSENRQAPMNTEAFF.

This chain uses TRBV7-2 with TRBJ2-3, with TRBD2 matching 7 bases. The CDR3 is made up of 17 amino acids. The V gene's germline CDR1 is SGHTA and CDR2 FQGNSA. V was clipped by 1 base and J by 0 bases; unmatched bases: 7. This chain's CDR3 is CASSLVGSGASTDTQYF. CDR3 bases: TGTGCCAGCAGCTTAGTAGGAAGCGGGGCTAGCACAGATACGCAGTATTTT.